One sample yielded the 5 T cell receptor beta chains listed below, sequenced in a study of cytomegalovirus exposure and HLA in healthy donors. With 60 Vbeta and 13 Jbeta primers, the PCR was carried out. Clones were read by immunoSEQ multiplex PCR, and TCRdb kept only the in-frame ones, dropping some. The sample contains 95,000 to 120,000 clones, about four fifths of which appear only once. Input material: PBMCs. The source of these receptors is a woman aged 18-30 years in good health and CMV-seronegative.

The chain combines TRBV27 with TRBJ1-1; 9 bases agree with TRBD1. Losses at the gene ends were 5 bases for V and 4 bases for J; bases not matched to a gene: 5. The CDR3 spans 14 residues. Germline values: CDR1 MNHEY, CDR2 SMNVEV (reference sequence). CDR3 sequence: CASSPRQGGTEAFF. Written as DNA, the CDR3 is TGTGCCAGCAGTCCCCGACAGGGGGGCACTGAAGCTTTCTTT.

This clone was recorded once. The V gene is TRBV7-2, the J gene TRBJ2-5; possibly TRBD2 for D (6 bases). V lost 1 base to trimming and J lost 0 bases, with 15 bases between them. CDR3 length: 17 residues. Germline CDR1 is SGHTA and CDR2 is FQGNSA. This CDR3 is CASSLEVAGMYQETQYF. The CDR3 nucleotides are TGTGCCAGCAGCTTAGAAGTCGCGGGGATGTACCAAGAGACCCAGTACTTC.

The chain uses TRBV6-5 and TRBJ2-7, with TRBD2 as a possible D gene (5 bases). CDR1 is MNHEY and CDR2 is SVGAGI in the germline V gene. V was cut by 4 bases and J by 2 bases, with 9 bases left in between. This CDR3 spans 13 amino acids. The CDR3 sequence: CASSLAAAYEQYF. In DNA, the CDR3 is TGTGCCAGCAGTTTGGCAGCGGCCTACGAGCAGTACTTC.

The gene calls are TRBV27 and TRBJ1-6; D may be TRBD1 (5 bases). The CDR3 spans 14 residues. The V gene's germline CDR1 is MNHEY and CDR2 SMNVEV (reference sequence). V lost 2 bases and J lost 10, with 12 bases in between. CDR3 amino acids: CASSLEGVVSPLHF. CDR3 in DNA: TGTGCCAGCAGTTTAGAAGGGGTAGTCTCACCCCTCCACTTT.

CDR3 sequence: CASSLGQIGTEAFF. As DNA, the CDR3 is TGTGCCAGCAGCCTGGGACAGATCGGCACTGAAGCTTTCTTT. The gene calls are TRBV14 and TRBJ1-1, with 7 bases that match TRBD1. Unmatched junction bases numbered 6, after V lost 4 bases and J lost 4 bases. Germline V lookup: CDR1 SGHDN, CDR2 FVKESK. The CDR3 is made up of 14 amino acids. Combining the CDR3 with reference TRBV14 and TRBJ1-1 gives the whole variable domain EAGVTQFPSHSVIEKGQTVTLRCDPISGHDNLYWYRRVMGKEIKFLLHFVKESKQDESGMPNNRFLAERTGGTYSTLKVQPAELEDSGVYFCASSLGQIGTEAFFGQGTRLTVV.